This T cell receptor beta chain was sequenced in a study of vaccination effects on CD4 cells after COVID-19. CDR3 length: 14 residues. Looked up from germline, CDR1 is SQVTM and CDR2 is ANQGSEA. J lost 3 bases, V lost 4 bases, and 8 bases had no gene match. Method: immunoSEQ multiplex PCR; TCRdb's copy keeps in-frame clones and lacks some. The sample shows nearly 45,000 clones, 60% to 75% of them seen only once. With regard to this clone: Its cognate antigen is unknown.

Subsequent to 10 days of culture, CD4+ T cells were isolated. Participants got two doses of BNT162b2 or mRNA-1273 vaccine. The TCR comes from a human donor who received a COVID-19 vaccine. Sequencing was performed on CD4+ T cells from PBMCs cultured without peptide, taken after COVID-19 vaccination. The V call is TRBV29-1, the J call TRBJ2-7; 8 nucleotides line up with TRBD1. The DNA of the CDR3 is TGCAGCGTTGTAGAGGGGGACAGGAGCTACGAGCAGTACTTC. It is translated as CSVVEGDRSYEQYF.